This TCR beta chain derives from a study of T cell responses to AZD1222 COVID-19 vaccine. Study observations and caveats: Spike-specific TCR breadth and depth went up after people got two AZD1222 doses.

This clone occurred once. What it binds is not known. The CDR3 loop spans 15 amino acids. CDR1 is MNHEY and CDR2 is SVGEGT in the germline V gene. After removal of 4 bases from V and 6 bases from J, the junction contained 4 bases not matched to a gene. Only in-frame clones appear in the TCRdb table, and some are missing; sequencing was by immunoSEQ multiplex PCR. The table includes 90,000 to 150,000 clones, approximately 90% detected once. The sample was peripheral blood, taken on day 0 of AZD1222 vaccination. This clonotype was obtained from an adult in good health. The chain employs TRBV6-2 or TRBV6-3 and TRBJ2-2; 11 bases match TRBD2. CDR3 region: CASSLTSGDAGELFF. Written as DNA, the CDR3 is TGTGCCAGCAGTTTGACTAGCGGGGACGCCGGGGAGCTGTTTTTT.